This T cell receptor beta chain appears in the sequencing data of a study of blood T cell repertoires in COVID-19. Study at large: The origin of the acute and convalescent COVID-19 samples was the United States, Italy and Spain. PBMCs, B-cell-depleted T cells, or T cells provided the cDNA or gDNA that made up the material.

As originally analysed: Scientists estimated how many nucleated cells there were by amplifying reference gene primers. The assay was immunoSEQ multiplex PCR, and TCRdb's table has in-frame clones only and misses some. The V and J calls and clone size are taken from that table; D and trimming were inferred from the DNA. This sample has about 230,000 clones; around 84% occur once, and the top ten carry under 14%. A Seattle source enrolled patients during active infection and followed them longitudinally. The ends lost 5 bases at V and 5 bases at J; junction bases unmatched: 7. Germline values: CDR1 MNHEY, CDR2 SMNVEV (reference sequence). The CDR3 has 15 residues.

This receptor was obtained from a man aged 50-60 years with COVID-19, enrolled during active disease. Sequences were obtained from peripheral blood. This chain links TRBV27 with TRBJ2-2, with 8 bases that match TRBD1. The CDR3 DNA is TGTGCCAGCAGTCCCGGACAGGGATCGACCGGGGAGCTGTTTTTT. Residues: CASSPGQGSTGELFF.